These T cell receptor beta chains were read from a single sample in a study of T cells after posttransplantation cyclophosphamide. Produced via immunoSEQ multiplex PCR; TCRdb's table is partial and in-frame only. The table has 1,500 to 2,000 clones, 60% to 75% seen once; the top ten hold around 14%. Specimen: CD4+ T cells sorted from blood, collected after allogeneic stem cell transplant with posttransplant cyclophosphamide. The receptors here all came from a female patient in her 60s who received an allogeneic stem cell transplant from a related donor and was CMV-positive. Among the T cells, some may be from the graft donor. CDR3s include the opening cysteine and the closing phenylalanine or tryptophan. Fields, in order: V gene, J gene, D gene, clone size, CDR3 protein, CDR3 DNA. A D gene is named only where the DNA matches it firmly. Expanded clones are given a class, and other clones once, few, many or no size at all.

v_gene: TRBV10-3; j_gene: TRBJ2-3; d_gene: -; abundance: -; CDR3aa: CAISEGRGSDTQYF; CDR3nt: TGTGCCATCAGTGAGGGTAGGGGGTCAGATACGCAGTATTTT
v_gene: TRBV7-8; j_gene: TRBJ1-1; d_gene: -; abundance: once; CDR3aa: CASALLRDTEAFF; CDR3nt: TGTGCCAGCGCCTTGCTCCGGGACACTGAAGCTTTCTTT
v_gene: TRBV10-3; j_gene: TRBJ2-1; d_gene: TRBD2; abundance: -; CDR3aa: CAISESTSASRTTYNEQFF; CDR3nt: TGTGCCATCAGTGAGTCGACTAGCGCCTCGCGGACTACTTACAATGAGCAGTTCTTC
v_gene: TRBV7-9; j_gene: TRBJ2-3; d_gene: TRBD2; abundance: -; CDR3aa: CASSLASLAHTDTQYF; CDR3nt: TGTGCCAGCAGCTTAGCGTCACTAGCGCACACAGATACGCAGTATTTT
v_gene: TRBV7-3; j_gene: TRBJ2-1; d_gene: TRBD1; abundance: -; CDR3aa: CASSLNPGQGLYNEQFF; CDR3nt: TGTGCCAGCAGCTTAAACCCGGGACAGGGGTTATACAATGAGCAGTTCTTC
v_gene: TRBV19; j_gene: TRBJ1-6; d_gene: -; abundance: few; CDR3aa: CASSDRPSYNSPLHF; CDR3nt: TGTGCCAGTAGTGACAGGCCCTCCTATAATTCACCCCTCCACTTT
v_gene: TRBV11-2; j_gene: TRBJ2-5; d_gene: -; abundance: -; CDR3aa: CASSLQGHEETQYF; CDR3nt: TGTGCCAGCAGCTTACAGGGTCATGAAGAGACCCAGTACTTC
v_gene: TRBV30; j_gene: TRBJ1-5; d_gene: TRBD1; abundance: -; CDR3aa: CAWSPWWTGGFQPQHF; CDR3nt: TGTGCCTGGAGTCCCTGGTGGACAGGGGGGTTTCAGCCCCAGCATTTT
v_gene: TRBV28; j_gene: TRBJ2-5; d_gene: TRBD2; abundance: -; CDR3aa: CASSFTSGGGWQETQYF; CDR3nt: TGTGCCAGCAGTTTTACTAGCGGGGGGGGGTGGCAAGAGACCCAGTACTTC
v_gene: TRBV9; j_gene: TRBJ2-2; d_gene: TRBD2; abundance: -; CDR3aa: CASSGTQGLAGITGELFF; CDR3nt: TGTGCCAGCAGCGGTACTCAGGGACTAGCGGGTATTACCGGGGAGCTGTTTTTT
v_gene: TRBV27; j_gene: TRBJ1-1; d_gene: -; abundance: -; CDR3aa: CASSLGTNGNTEAFF; CDR3nt: TGTGCCAGCAGTTTAGGGACAAACGGGAACACTGAAGCTTTCTTT
v_gene: TRBV13; j_gene: TRBJ2-7; d_gene: TRBD1; abundance: -; CDR3aa: CASSGIRDRGGDNYEQYF; CDR3nt: TGTGCCAGCAGCGGCATCCGGGACAGGGGGGGGGACAACTACGAGCAGTACTTC
v_gene: TRBV28; j_gene: TRBJ2-2; d_gene: -; abundance: -; CDR3aa: CASSLSGQGQGGELFF; CDR3nt: TGTGCCAGCAGTTTAAGTGGGCAGGGCCAGGGCGGGGAGCTGTTTTTT
v_gene: TRBV7-9; j_gene: TRBJ1-1; d_gene: -; abundance: -; CDR3aa: CASSVGQRNTEAFF; CDR3nt: TGTGCCAGCAGCGTCGGACAGCGGAACACTGAAGCTTTCTTT
v_gene: TRBV25-1; j_gene: TRBJ1-1; d_gene: TRBD1; abundance: few; CDR3aa: CASSLSGGGTEAFF; CDR3nt: TGTGCCAGCAGTCTCTCAGGGGGCGGCACTGAAGCTTTCTTT
v_gene: TRBV7-9; j_gene: TRBJ1-5; d_gene: -; abundance: -; CDR3aa: CASSLGTLVPHQPQHF; CDR3nt: TGTGCCAGCAGCCTCGGGACTCTGGTCCCTCATCAGCCCCAGCATTTT
v_gene: TRBV6-5; j_gene: TRBJ2-1; d_gene: -; abundance: large; CDR3aa: CASSSTGPLYEQFF; CDR3nt: TGTGCCAGCAGTTCTACAGGGCCTTTGTATGAGCAGTTCTTC
v_gene: TRBV6-6; j_gene: TRBJ1-1; d_gene: -; abundance: -; CDR3aa: CASSPGPPAAFF; CDR3nt: TGTGCCAGCAGCCCCGGTCCCCCCGCAGCTTTCTTT
v_gene: TRBV6-5; j_gene: TRBJ1-6; d_gene: -; abundance: -; CDR3aa: CASKIFAGARSPLHF; CDR3nt: TGTGCCAGCAAAATTTTTGCGGGAGCAAGGTCACCCCTCCACTTT
v_gene: TRBV27; j_gene: TRBJ1-2; d_gene: -; abundance: -; CDR3aa: CASSLSGVPGYTF; CDR3nt: TGTGCCAGCAGTTTATCCGGGGTCCCCGGCTACACCTTC
v_gene: TRBV7-3; j_gene: TRBJ1-2; d_gene: TRBD1; abundance: -; CDR3aa: CASSPDRNYGYTF; CDR3nt: TGTGCCAGCAGCCCGGACAGGAACTATGGCTACACCTTC
v_gene: TRBV6-5; j_gene: TRBJ2-7; d_gene: TRBD2; abundance: -; CDR3aa: CASSYSDGRASSQQYF; CDR3nt: TGTGCCAGCAGTTACAGTGACGGGAGGGCCAGCTCCCAGCAGTACTTC
v_gene: TRBV28; j_gene: TRBJ1-2; d_gene: -; abundance: few; CDR3aa: CASSLYRTDYGYTF; CDR3nt: TGTGCCAGCAGTTTATATCGGACAGACTATGGCTACACCTTC
v_gene: TRBV6-1; j_gene: TRBJ1-2; d_gene: -; abundance: -; CDR3aa: CASSDRGGPLRYGYTF; CDR3nt: TGTGCCAGCAGTGATCGGGGGGGACCTTTGCGGTATGGCTACACCTTC
v_gene: TRBV5-1; j_gene: TRBJ2-5; d_gene: -; abundance: few; CDR3aa: CASSETRGVGETQYF; CDR3nt: TGCGCCAGCAGCGAGACCCGGGGAGTTGGGGAGACCCAGTACTTC
v_gene: TRBV27; j_gene: TRBJ2-2; d_gene: -; abundance: large; CDR3aa: CASRTANTGELFF; CDR3nt: TGTGCCAGCAGGACAGCGAACACCGGGGAGCTGTTTTTT
v_gene: TRBV28; j_gene: TRBJ1-2; d_gene: -; abundance: few; CDR3aa: CASTPQGRYGYTF; CDR3nt: TGTGCCAGCACACCACAGGGCCGCTATGGCTACACCTTC
v_gene: TRBV18; j_gene: TRBJ1-2; d_gene: TRBD1; abundance: -; CDR3aa: CASSPRTGGTRDGYTF; CDR3nt: TGTGCCAGCTCACCACGGACAGGGGGGACCAGGGATGGCTACACCTTC
v_gene: TRBV18; j_gene: TRBJ2-7; d_gene: TRBD2; abundance: -; CDR3aa: CASSPRLADDYEQYF; CDR3nt: TGTGCCAGCTCACCGCGACTAGCGGACGATTACGAGCAGTACTTC
v_gene: TRBV28; j_gene: TRBJ2-7; d_gene: TRBD1; abundance: large; CDR3aa: CASSRGQGLHEQYF; CDR3nt: TGTGCCAGCAGTCGGGGACAGGGACTCCACGAGCAGTACTTC
v_gene: TRBV11-1; j_gene: TRBJ2-1; d_gene: -; abundance: -; CDR3aa: CASSLQVSSYNEQFF; CDR3nt: TGTGCCAGCAGCTTACAGGTGAGCTCCTACAATGAGCAGTTCTTC
v_gene: TRBV28; j_gene: TRBJ2-1; d_gene: TRBD2; abundance: few; CDR3aa: CASSSSGRAVDEQFF; CDR3nt: TGTGCCAGCAGTTCCAGCGGGAGGGCCGTCGATGAGCAGTTCTTC
v_gene: TRBV5-6; j_gene: TRBJ1-4; d_gene: -; abundance: -; CDR3aa: CASSLQGATNEKLFF; CDR3nt: TGTGCCAGCAGCTTACAAGGGGCAACTAATGAAAAACTGTTTTTT
v_gene: TRBV5-6; j_gene: TRBJ1-4; d_gene: -; abundance: -; CDR3aa: CASSSQVQGLDEKLFF; CDR3nt: TGTGCCAGCAGCTCCCAAGTACAGGGCTTAGATGAAAAACTGTTTTTT
v_gene: TRBV19; j_gene: TRBJ1-1; d_gene: -; abundance: hyperexpanded; CDR3aa: CATAGNTEAFF; CDR3nt: TGTGCCACCGCCGGGAACACTGAAGCTTTCTTT
v_gene: TRBV5-4; j_gene: TRBJ2-1; d_gene: -; abundance: -; CDR3aa: CASSRRGAGNEQFF; CDR3nt: TGTGCCAGCAGCCGGAGGGGTGCAGGCAATGAGCAGTTCTTC
v_gene: TRBV4-3; j_gene: TRBJ2-3; d_gene: TRBD2; abundance: -; CDR3aa: CASSQAALAGYTDTQYF; CDR3nt: TGCGCCAGCAGCCAAGCAGCCCTAGCGGGTTACACAGATACGCAGTATTTT
v_gene: TRBV19; j_gene: TRBJ2-1; d_gene: TRBD2; abundance: few; CDR3aa: CASGGLAAQSSYNEQFF; CDR3nt: TGTGCCAGTGGGGGACTAGCGGCACAGAGCTCCTACAATGAGCAGTTCTTC
v_gene: TRBV6-1; j_gene: TRBJ2-3; d_gene: -; abundance: -; CDR3aa: CASSEGGTDTQYF; CDR3nt: TGTGCCAGCAGTGAGGGGGGAACAGATACGCAGTATTTT
v_gene: TRBV6-6; j_gene: TRBJ2-2; d_gene: -; abundance: -; CDR3aa: CASSYLLVNTGELFF; CDR3nt: TGTGCCAGCAGTTATTTACTAGTGAACACCGGGGAGCTGTTTTTT
v_gene: TRBV19; j_gene: TRBJ1-2; d_gene: -; abundance: -; CDR3aa: CASSIARLGGNYGYTF; CDR3nt: TGTGCCAGTAGTATAGCCCGACTAGGAGGCAACTATGGCTACACCTTC
v_gene: TRBV7-2; j_gene: TRBJ2-7; d_gene: TRBD2; abundance: -; CDR3aa: CASREKAGGSGEQYF; CDR3nt: TGTGCCAGCAGGGAGAAAGCGGGAGGGTCGGGGGAGCAGTACTTC
v_gene: TRBV9; j_gene: TRBJ2-3; d_gene: TRBD2; abundance: few; CDR3aa: CASSPSPPGLAGEYTDTQYF; CDR3nt: TGTGCCAGCAGCCCCAGTCCACCGGGACTAGCGGGAGAATACACAGATACGCAGTATTTT
v_gene: TRBV2; j_gene: TRBJ1-5; d_gene: -; abundance: -; CDR3aa: CASSGPNQPQHF; CDR3nt: TGTGCCAGCAGCGGTCCTAATCAGCCCCAGCATTTT
v_gene: TRBV25-1; j_gene: TRBJ2-1; d_gene: TRBD2; abundance: -; CDR3aa: CASGGDQLNEQFF; CDR3nt: TGTGCCAGCGGGGGGGACCAGCTCAATGAGCAGTTCTTC